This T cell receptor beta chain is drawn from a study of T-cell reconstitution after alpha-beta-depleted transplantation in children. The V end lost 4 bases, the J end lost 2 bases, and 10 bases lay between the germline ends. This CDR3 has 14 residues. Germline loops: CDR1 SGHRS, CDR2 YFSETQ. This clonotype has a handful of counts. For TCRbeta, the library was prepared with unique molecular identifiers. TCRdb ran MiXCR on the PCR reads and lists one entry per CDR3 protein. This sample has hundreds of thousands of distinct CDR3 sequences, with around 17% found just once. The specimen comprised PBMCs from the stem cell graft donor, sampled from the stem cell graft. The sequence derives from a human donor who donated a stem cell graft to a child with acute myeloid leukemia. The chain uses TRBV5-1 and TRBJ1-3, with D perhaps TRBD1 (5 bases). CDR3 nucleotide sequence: TGCGCCAGCAGCGGCGGGACGCCTGGAAACACCATATATTTT. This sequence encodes CASSGGTPGNTIYF.